Detailed here is one TCR beta chain. Its antigen is not known. The source of the sample is a study of cytomegalovirus exposure and HLA in healthy donors. The V and J ends lost 5 bases and 4 bases, in that order; junction bases with no gene match: 4. The CDR3 covers 13 residues. CDR1 is SGHNT, CDR2 YENEEA, per germline. Overall study results and limits: A few V segments could not be told apart, such as TRBV6-2 and TRBV6-3, and were left out. According to a later analysis, donors in an Asian-associated ancestry cluster reportedly had fewer N-insertions than the roughly 670-donor mean. When a later analysis compared HLA-associated TCR beta chains with equally common others, the HLA-associated chains turned out to be more clonally expanded and to have lower generation probabilities. Accurate prediction of HLA-A and HLA-B alleles (for most subjects) was reportedly achieved from TCR beta sequences.

Use of 60 Vbeta and 13 Jbeta primers characterized the PCR. Repertoires were generated with immunoSEQ multiplex PCR, while TCRdb's copy carries only in-frame clones and drops some. This table holds about 130,000 clones, over 60% found once. The V call is TRBV11-3, the J call TRBJ1-1; 7 bases match TRBD1. The TCR originated in a male donor in good health and CMV-seropositive. The specimen was PBMCs. CDR3 sequence (DNA): TGTGCCAGCAGCCTCGACAGGGTCACTGAAGCTTTCTTT. Protein: CASSLDRVTEAFF.